A selection of T cell receptor beta chains follows, all from one sample in a study of blood T cell repertoires in COVID-19. Repertoires were generated with immunoSEQ multiplex PCR, while TCRdb's copy carries only in-frame clones and drops some. The sample has roughly 250,000 clones; about 89% are singletons. The sample was peripheral blood. Source of these receptors: a woman aged 45-60 years with acute or convalescent COVID-19. Each CDR3 is given with its conserved first and last residue. The order of the fields is V gene, J gene, CDR3 protein.

TRBV27	TRBJ2-1	CASSSDRYRNEQFF
TRBV7-2	TRBJ2-1	CASSLVHLGLAGGYNEQFF
TRBV5-1	TRBJ2-5	CASSLGGLKETQYF
TRBV5-4	TRBJ2-2	CASSTGGQGNTGELFF
TRBV9	TRBJ2-6	CASSGIGTGVSGANVLTF
TRBV10-2	TRBJ2-7	CASSDRGGKGYEQYF
TRBV20-1	TRBJ2-5	CSASLSGTQYF
TRBV18	TRBJ1-5	CASSPPGDRNNQPQHF
TRBV7-9	TRBJ2-1	CASSFSGSYNEQFF
TRBV7-3	TRBJ2-7	CASSLRHSGYEQYF
TRBV9	TRBJ1-6	CASSVGESSYNSPLHF
TRBV7-2	TRBJ1-2	CASSTELRRDYGYTF
TRBV5-1	TRBJ1-2	CASSRDHGYYGYTF
TRBV20-1	TRBJ1-5	CSASEGTGYNQPQHF
TRBV4-2	TRBJ2-7	CASSQDRWQGRGEQYF
TRBV24-1	TRBJ2-1	CATSDPWGTGGSNEQFF
TRBV24-1	TRBJ1-5	CASQAGADRGDHTQPQHF
TRBV5-4	TRBJ2-1	CASSSGGLAGAAGSYNEQFF
TRBV28	TRBJ2-1	CASRDGLEQFF
TRBV7-2	TRBJ2-7	CASSFRTSNEQYF
TRBV5-8	TRBJ2-3	CASSFTGTSGMRYTQYF
TRBV24-1	TRBJ1-4	CATSDNRGVNEKLFF
TRBV6-1	TRBJ2-7	CASSDFPPGVYEQYF
TRBV5-1	TRBJ2-2	CASSLGLAVTNTGELFF
TRBV4-2	TRBJ2-7	CASSQDEGQGHEQYF
TRBV3-1/TRBV3-2	TRBJ1-3	CASSPQVMGGTIYF